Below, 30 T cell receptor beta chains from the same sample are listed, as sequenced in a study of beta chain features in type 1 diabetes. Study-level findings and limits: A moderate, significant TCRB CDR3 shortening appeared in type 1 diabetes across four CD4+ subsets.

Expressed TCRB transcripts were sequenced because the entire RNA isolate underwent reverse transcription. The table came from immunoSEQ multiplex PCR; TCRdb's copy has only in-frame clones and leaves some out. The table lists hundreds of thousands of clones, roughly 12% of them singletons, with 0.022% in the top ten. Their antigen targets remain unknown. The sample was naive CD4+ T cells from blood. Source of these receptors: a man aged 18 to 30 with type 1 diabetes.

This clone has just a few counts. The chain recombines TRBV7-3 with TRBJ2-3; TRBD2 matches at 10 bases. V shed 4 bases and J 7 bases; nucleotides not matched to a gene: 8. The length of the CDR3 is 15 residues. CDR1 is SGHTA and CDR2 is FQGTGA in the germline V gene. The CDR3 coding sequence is TGTGCCAGCAGCTCCTCTTTAGCGGGGGGCCATACGCAGTATTTT. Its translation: CASSSSLAGGHTQYF.

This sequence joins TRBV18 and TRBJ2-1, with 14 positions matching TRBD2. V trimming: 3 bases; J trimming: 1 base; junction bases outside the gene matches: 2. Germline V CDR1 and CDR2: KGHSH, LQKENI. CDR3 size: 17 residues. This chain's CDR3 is CASSPGLAGASYNEQFF. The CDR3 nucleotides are TGTGCCAGCTCACCGGGACTAGCGGGAGCTTCCTACAATGAGCAGTTCTTC.

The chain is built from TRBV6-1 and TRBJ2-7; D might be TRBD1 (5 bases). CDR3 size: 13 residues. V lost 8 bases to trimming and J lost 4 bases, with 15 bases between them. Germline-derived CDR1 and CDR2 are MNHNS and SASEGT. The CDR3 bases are TGTGCCAGCGAATACCCAGGGAAATACGAGCAGTACTTC. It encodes CASEYPGKYEQYF.

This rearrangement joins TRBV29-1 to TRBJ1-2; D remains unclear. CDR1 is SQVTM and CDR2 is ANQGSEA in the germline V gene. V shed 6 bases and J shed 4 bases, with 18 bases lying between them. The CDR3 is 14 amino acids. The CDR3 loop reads CSVELGTNSYGYTF. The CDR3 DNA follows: TGCAGCGTAGAACTGGGAACCAACAGCTATGGCTACACCTTC.

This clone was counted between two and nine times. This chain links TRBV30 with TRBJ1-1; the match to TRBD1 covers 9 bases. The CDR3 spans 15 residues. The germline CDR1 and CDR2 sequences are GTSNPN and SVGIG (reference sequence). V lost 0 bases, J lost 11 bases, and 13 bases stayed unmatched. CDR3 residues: CAWSVGTGLGVGAFF. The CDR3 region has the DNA TGTGCCTGGAGTGTAGGGACAGGGTTGGGTGTCGGCGCTTTCTTT.

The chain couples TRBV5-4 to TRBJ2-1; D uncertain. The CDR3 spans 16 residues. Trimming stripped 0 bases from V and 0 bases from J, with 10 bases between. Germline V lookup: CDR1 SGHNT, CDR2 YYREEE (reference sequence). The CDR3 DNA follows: TGTGCCAGCAGCTTGGCTCGGCAGAGCTCCTACAATGAGCAGTTCTTC. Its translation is CASSLARQSSYNEQFF.

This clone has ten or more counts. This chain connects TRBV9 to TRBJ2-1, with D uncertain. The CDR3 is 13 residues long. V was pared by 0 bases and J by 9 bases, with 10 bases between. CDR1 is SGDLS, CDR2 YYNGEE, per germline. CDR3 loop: CASSVAGAPEQFF. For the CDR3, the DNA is TGTGCCAGCAGCGTAGCTGGAGCCCCTGAGCAGTTCTTC. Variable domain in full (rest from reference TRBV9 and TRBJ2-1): DSGVTQTPKHLITATGQRVTLRCSPRSGDLSVYWYQQSLDQGLQFLIQYYNGEERAKGNILERFSAQQFPDLHSELNLSSLELGDSALYFCASSVAGAPEQFFGPGTRLTVL.

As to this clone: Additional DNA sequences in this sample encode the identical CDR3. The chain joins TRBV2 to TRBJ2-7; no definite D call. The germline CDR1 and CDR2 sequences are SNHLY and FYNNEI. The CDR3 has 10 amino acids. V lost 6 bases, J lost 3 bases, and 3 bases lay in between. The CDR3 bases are TGTGCCAGCAGCAGCTACGAGCAGTACTTC. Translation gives CASSSYEQYF. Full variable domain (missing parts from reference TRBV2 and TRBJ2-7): EPEVTQTPSHQVTQMGQEVILRCVPISNHLYFYWYRQILGQKVEFLVSFYNNEISEKSEIFDDQFSVERPDGSNFTLKIRSTKLEDSAMYFCASSSYEQYFGPGTRLTVT.

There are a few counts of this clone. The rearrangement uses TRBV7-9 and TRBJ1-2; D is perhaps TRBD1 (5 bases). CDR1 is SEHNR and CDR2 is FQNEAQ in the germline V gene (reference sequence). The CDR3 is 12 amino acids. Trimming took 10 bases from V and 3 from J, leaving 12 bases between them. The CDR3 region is CAIGGLDYGYTF. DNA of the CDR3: TGTGCCATTGGGGGGTTAGACTATGGCTACACCTTC.

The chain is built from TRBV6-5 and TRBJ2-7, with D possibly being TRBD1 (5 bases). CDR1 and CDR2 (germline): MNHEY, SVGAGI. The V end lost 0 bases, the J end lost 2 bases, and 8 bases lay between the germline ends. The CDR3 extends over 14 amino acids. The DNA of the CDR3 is TGTGCCAGCAGTTACTCGCAGGGCGCCTACGAGCAGTACTTC. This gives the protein CASSYSQGAYEQYF.

The CDR3 DNA sequence: TGTGCCAGCAGTTTCCGGACAGGGGGCGGGGATGAGCAGTTCTTC. Its translation: CASSFRTGGGDEQFF. The chain joins TRBV27 to TRBJ2-1, with TRBD1 identical over 11 bases. V dropped 3 bases and J dropped 8; count of bases not matched to a gene: 6. The germline gives CDR1 MNHEY, CDR2 SMNVEV (reference sequence). The CDR3 covers 15 residues.

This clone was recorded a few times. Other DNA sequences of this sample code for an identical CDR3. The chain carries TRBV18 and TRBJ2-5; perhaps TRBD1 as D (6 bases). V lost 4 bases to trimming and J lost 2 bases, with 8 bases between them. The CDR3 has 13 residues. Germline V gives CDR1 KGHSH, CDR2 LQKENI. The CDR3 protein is CASSQGTQETQYF. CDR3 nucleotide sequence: TGTGCCAGCTCACAGGGGACACAAGAGACCCAGTACTTC.

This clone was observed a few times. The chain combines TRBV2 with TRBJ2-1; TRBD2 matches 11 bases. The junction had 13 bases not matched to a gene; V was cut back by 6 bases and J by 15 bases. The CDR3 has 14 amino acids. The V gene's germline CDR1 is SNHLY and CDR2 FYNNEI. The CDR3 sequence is CASSFSGGVNDAFF. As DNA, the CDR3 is TGTGCCAGCAGCTTTAGCGGGGGGGTAAATGATGCGTTCTTC.

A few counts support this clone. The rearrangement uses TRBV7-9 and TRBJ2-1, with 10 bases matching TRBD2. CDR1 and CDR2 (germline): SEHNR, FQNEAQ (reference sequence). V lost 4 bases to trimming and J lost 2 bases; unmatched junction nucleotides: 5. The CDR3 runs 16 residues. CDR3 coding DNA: TGTGCCAGCAGCTCGCTCCTAGCGGGGGCCTACAATGAGCAGTTCTTC. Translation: CASSSLLAGAYNEQFF.

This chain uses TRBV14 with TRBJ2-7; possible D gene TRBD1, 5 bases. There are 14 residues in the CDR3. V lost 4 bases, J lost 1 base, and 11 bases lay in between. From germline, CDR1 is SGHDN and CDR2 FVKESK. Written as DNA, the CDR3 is TGTGCCAGCAGCCCGCTTGGACAATCCTACGAGCAGTACTTC. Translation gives CASSPLGQSYEQYF.

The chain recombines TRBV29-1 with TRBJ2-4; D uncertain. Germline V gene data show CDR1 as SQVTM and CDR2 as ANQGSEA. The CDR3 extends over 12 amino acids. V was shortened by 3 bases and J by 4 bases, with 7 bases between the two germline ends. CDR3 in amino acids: CSVDDPKNIQYF. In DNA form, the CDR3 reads TGCAGCGTTGATGACCCTAAAAACATTCAGTACTTC.

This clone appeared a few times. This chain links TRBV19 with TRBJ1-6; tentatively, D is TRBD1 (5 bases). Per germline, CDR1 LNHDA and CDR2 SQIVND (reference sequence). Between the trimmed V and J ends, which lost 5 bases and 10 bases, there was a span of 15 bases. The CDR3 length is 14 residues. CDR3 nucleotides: TGTGCCAGTAGTGAAGAGGGGCAAGACTCACCCCTCCACTTT. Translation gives CASSEEGQDSPLHF. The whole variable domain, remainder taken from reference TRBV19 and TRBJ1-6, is DGGITQSPKYLFRKEGQNVTLSCEQNLNHDAMYWYRQDPGQGLRLIYYSQIVNDFQKGDIAEGYSVSREKKESFPLTVTSAQKNPTAFYLCASSEEGQDSPLHFGNGTRLTVT.

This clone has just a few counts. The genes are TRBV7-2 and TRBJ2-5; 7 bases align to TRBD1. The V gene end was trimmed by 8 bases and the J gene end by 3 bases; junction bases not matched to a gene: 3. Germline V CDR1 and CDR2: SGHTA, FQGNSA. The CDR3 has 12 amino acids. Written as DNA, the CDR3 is TGTGCCAGCGCCGGGACAGAAGAGACCCAGTACTTC. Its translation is CASAGTEETQYF.

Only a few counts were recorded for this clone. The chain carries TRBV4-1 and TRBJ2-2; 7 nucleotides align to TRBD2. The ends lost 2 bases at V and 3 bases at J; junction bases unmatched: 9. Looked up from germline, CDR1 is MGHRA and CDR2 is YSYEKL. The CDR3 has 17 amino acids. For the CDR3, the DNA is TGCGCCAGCAGCCAATCCTTTAGCGGGTCTTACACCGGGGAGCTGTTTTTT. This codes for CASSQSFSGSYTGELFF.

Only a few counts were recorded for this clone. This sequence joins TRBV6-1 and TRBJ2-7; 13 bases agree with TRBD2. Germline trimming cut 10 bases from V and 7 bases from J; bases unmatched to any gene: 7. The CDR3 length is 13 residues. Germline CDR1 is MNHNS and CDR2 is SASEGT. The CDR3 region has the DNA TGTGCCACCAGGACTAGCGGGGGTTGGGAGCAGTACTTC. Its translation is CATRTSGGWEQYF.

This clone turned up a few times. Written as DNA, the CDR3 is TGTGCCAGCAGTGAATTTATAAGCGGGGGCCTTAGCACAGATACGCAGTATTTT. Encoded protein: CASSEFISGGLSTDTQYF. The gene calls are TRBV25-1 and TRBJ2-3, with 8 nucleotides matching TRBD2. The CDR3 loop spans 18 amino acids. V gave up 1 base and J gave up 0 bases; unmatched junction bases: 9. Per germline, CDR1 MGHDK and CDR2 SYGVNS.

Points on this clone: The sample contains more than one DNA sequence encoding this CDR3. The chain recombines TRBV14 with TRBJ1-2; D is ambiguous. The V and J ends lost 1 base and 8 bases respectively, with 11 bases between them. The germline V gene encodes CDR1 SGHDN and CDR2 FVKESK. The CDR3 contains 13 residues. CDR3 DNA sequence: TGTGCCAGCAGCCAAGTGAGCGGGTCGGGCTACACCTTC. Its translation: CASSQVSGSGYTF.

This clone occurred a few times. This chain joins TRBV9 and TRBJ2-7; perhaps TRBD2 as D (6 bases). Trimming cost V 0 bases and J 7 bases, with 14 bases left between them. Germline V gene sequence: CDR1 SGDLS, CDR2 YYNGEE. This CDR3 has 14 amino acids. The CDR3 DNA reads TGTGCCAGCAGCGTAGGGGCGGGGAGTTTGGAGCAGTACTTC. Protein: CASSVGAGSLEQYF.

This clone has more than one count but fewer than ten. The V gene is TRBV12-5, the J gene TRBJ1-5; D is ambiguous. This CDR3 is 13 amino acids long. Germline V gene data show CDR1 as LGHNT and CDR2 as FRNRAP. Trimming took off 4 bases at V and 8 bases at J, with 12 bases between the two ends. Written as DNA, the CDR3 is TGTGCTAGTGGTTCCCTGGCTACGAAGCCCCAGCATTTT. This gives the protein CASGSLATKPQHF. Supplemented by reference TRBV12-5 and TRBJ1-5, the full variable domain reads DARVTQTPRHKVTEMGQEVTMRCQPILGHNTVFWYRQTMMQGLELLAYFRNRAPLDDSGMPKDRFSAEMPDATLATLKIQPSEPRDSAVYFCASGSLATKPQHFGDGTRLSIL.

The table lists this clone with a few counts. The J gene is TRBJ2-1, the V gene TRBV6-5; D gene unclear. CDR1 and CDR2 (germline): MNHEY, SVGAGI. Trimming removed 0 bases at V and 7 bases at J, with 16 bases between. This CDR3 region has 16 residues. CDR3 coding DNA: TGTGCCAGCAGTTACTCAGTGAATGCGTTTGGGAATGAGCAGTTCTTC. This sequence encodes CASSYSVNAFGNEQFF.

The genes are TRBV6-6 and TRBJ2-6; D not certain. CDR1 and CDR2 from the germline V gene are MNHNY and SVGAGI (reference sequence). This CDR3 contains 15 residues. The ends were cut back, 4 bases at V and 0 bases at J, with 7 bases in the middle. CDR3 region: CASSSGLSGANVLTF. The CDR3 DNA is TGTGCCAGCAGTTCTGGCCTCTCTGGGGCCAACGTCCTGACTTTC.

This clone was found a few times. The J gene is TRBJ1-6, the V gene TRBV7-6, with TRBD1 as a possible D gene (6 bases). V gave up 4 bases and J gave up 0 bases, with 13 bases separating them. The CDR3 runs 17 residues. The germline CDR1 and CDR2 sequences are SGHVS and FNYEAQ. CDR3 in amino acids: CASSSGQPSSYNSPLHF. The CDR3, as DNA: TGTGCCAGCAGCTCCGGACAGCCGAGCTCCTATAATTCACCCCTCCACTTT.

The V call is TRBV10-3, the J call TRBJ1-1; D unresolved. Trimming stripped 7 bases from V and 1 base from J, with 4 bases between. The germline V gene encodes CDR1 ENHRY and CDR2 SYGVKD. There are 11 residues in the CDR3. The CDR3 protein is CAIMQNTEAFF. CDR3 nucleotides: TGTGCCATCATGCAGAACACTGAAGCTTTCTTT.

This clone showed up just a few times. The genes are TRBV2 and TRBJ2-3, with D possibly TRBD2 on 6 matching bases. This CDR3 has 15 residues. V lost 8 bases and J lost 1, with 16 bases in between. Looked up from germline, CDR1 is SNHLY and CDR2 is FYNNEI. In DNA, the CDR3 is TGTGCCAGCCGATCCCCGGGACTTGGCACAGATACGCAGTATTTT. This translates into CASRSPGLGTDTQYF.

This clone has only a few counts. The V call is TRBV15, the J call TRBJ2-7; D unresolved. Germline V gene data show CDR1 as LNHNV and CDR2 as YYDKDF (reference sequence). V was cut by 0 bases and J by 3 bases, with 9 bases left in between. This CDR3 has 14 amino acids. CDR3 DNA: TGTGCCACCAGCAGAGAGAGGAAGAGCTACGAGCAGTACTTC. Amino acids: CATSRERKSYEQYF. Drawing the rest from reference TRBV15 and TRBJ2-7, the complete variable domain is DAMVIQNPRYQVTQFGKPVTLSCSQTLNHNVMYWYQQKSSQAPKLLFHYYDKDFNNEADTPDNFQSRRPNTSFCFLDIRSPGLGDTAMYLCATSRERKSYEQYFGPGTRLTVT.